What follows are 27 T cell receptor beta chains derived from one specimen sequenced in a study of CD8+CD57+ T cells in acquired aplastic anemia. Profiles of TCR beta VDJ and CDR3 were generated from a genomic DNA template. TCRdb re-called the reads with MiXCR, one entry per CDR3 protein. Of 200,000 or so distinct CDR3 sequences listed, 40% to 55% are singletons. An expansion of CD8+CD57+ cells by flow cytometry had been shown in patients chosen for sequencing. Material: sorted CD4+, CD8+, or CD8+CD57+ T cells (not recorded which) from PBMCs. These receptor sequences come from a human donor with aplastic anemia.

At least ten counts were recorded for this clonotype. The J gene is TRBJ2-7, the V gene TRBV10-1; 9 bases map to TRBD1. CDR1 and CDR2 (germline): WNHNN, SYGVQD (reference sequence). The CDR3 is 16 residues long. Trimming at V came to 0 bases and at J to 4 bases, leaving 7 bases not matched to a gene. CDR3: CASSESNRGHVYEQYF. The CDR3 DNA sequence: TGCGCCAGCAGTGAGTCGAACAGGGGGCACGTATACGAGCAGTACTTC.

In this sample, this clonotype turned up many times. The chain recombines TRBV7-2 with TRBJ2-3; D is uncertain. Germline CDR1 SGHTA, CDR2 FQGNSA. This CDR3 region has 16 residues. V dropped 1 base and J dropped 1 base, with 12 bases sitting between them. The CDR3 loop reads CASSLVIGSGTDTQYF. The CDR3 DNA follows: TGTGCCAGCAGCTTAGTTATAGGGTCGGGCACAGATACGCAGTATTTT.

This clonotype occurred a few times. The DNA for the CDR3 is TGTGCCACCAGTGATCCCCGCCGGGCCACTGGGGCCAACGTCCTGACTTTC. As protein: CATSDPRRATGANVLTF. V and J are TRBV24-1 and TRBJ2-6; no definite D call. The germline V and J ends were trimmed by 3 bases and 2 bases, with 13 bases remaining between them. The CDR3 is made up of 17 amino acids. CDR1 is KGHDR, CDR2 SFDVKD, per germline.

This clonotype occurred a few times. The chain combines TRBV20-1 with TRBJ1-6; 10 bases align to TRBD1. Trimming cost V 5 bases and J 9 bases; bases outside gene matches: 13. The CDR3 totals 16 residues. Looked up from germline, CDR1 is DFQATT and CDR2 is SNEGSKA (reference sequence). CDR3 in amino acids: CSAVDRGQIRSSPLHF. In DNA, the CDR3 is TGCAGTGCTGTCGACAGGGGGCAGATAAGGAGTTCACCCCTCCACTTT.

This chain links TRBV20-1 with TRBJ2-7; D uncertain. Trimming removed 0 bases at V and 0 bases at J, with 9 bases between. The V gene's germline CDR1 is DFQATT and CDR2 SNEGSKA (reference sequence). The CDR3 is made up of 14 amino acids. The CDR3, as DNA: TGCAGTGCTAGAGATCTCAAAATCTCCTACGAGCAGTACTTC. Its protein product is CSARDLKISYEQYF.

This clonotype appeared a single time. The CDR3: CSVVPPGANVLTF. As DNA, the CDR3 is TGCAGCGTTGTTCCCCCGGGGGCCAACGTCCTGACTTTC. The V call is TRBV29-1, the J call TRBJ2-6, with no clear D. V gave up 4 bases and J gave up 4 bases, with 8 bases separating them. Germline CDR1 is SQVTM and CDR2 is ANQGSEA. This CDR3 comprises 13 residues.

V is TRBV24-1 and J is TRBJ2-7; D uncertain. Trimming shortened V by 11 bases and J by 2 bases, and 24 bases separated the two germline ends. This CDR3 is 16 amino acids long. CDR1 KGHDR and CDR2 SFDVKD come from the germline V gene. Here the CDR3 reads CASVGGSRNRAYEQYF. CDR3 coding DNA: TGTGCCAGCGTCGGTGGTAGCAGGAACCGTGCCTACGAGCAGTACTTC.

This clonotype was detected a few times. The rearrangement links TRBV3-1 to TRBJ1-1, with no clear D. Looked up from germline, CDR1 is LGHDT and CDR2 is YNNKEL (reference sequence). CDR3 length: 14 amino acids. V was clipped by 4 bases and J by 12 bases, with 21 bases between them. The CDR3 sequence is CASSLQATEGGSFF. In DNA form, the CDR3 reads TGTGCCAGCAGCCTACAAGCGACCGAAGGTGGGTCTTTCTTT.

This clonotype was detected a few times. The J gene is TRBJ2-7, the V gene TRBV7-2, with no clear D. The CDR3 has 13 amino acids. In germline, CDR1 is SGHTA, CDR2 FQGNSA. V was trimmed by 5 bases and J by 3 bases, leaving 11 bases between them. CDR3 in DNA: TGTGCCAGCAGCCCAGTTGGACGCTACGAGCAGTACTTC. It is translated as CASSPVGRYEQYF.

In this sample, this clonotype turned up many times. The V and J genes are TRBV5-1 and TRBJ1-1; D is ambiguous. CDR3 length: 16 residues. The V end lost 1 base, the J end lost 2 bases, and 15 bases lay between the germline ends. Germline V gives CDR1 SGHRS, CDR2 YFSETQ. CDR3 sequence: CASSLYPQDLNTEAFF. CDR3 nucleotides: TGCGCCAGCAGCTTGTACCCCCAGGACTTAAACACTGAAGCTTTCTTT.

About this clonotype: Germline and junction disagree at one end, which may indicate a read error. The chain is built from TRBV7-3 and TRBJ1-1; D not resolved. There are 13 residues in the CDR3. Germline V gives CDR1 SGHTA, CDR2 FQGTGA. CDR3 sequence (DNA): TGTGCCAGCAACTTAGCCGCTTACACTGAAGCTTTCTTT. It encodes CASNLAAYTEAFF. Full variable domain (rest looked up from reference TRBV7-3 and TRBJ1-1): GAGVSQTPSNKVTEKGKYVELRCDPISGHTALYWYRQSLGQGPEFLIYFQGTGAADDSGLPNDRFFAVRPEGSVSTLKIQRTERGDSAVYLCASNLAAYTEAFFGQGTRLTVV.

This clonotype was seen at least ten times. V is TRBV6-1 and J is TRBJ1-2; unclear D gene. The CDR3 spans 14 residues. The V gene lost 6 bases and the J gene lost 4 bases, with 15 bases spanning the gap. Germline CDR1 MNHNS, CDR2 SASEGT. DNA of the CDR3: TGTGCCAGCAGCCCGACCGCGGGGAGCTATGGCTACACCTTC. Protein sequence: CASSPTAGSYGYTF.

This chain connects TRBV11-1 to TRBJ2-7, with TRBD1 matching over 10 bases. V was pared by 4 bases and J by 4 bases, with 10 bases of the junction left unmatched. The CDR3 consists of 16 residues. Germline CDR1 SGHAT, CDR2 FQDESV (reference sequence). This chain's CDR3 is CASSYRPGTGAYEQYF. The CDR3 DNA follows: TGTGCCAGCAGCTATAGACCCGGGACAGGGGCATACGAGCAGTACTTC. The complete variable domain, with remaining parts taken from reference TRBV11-1 and TRBJ2-7, reads EAEVAQSPRYKITEKSQAVAFWCDPISGHATLYWYRQILGQGPELLVQFQDESVVDDSQLPKDRFSAERLKGVDSTLKIQPAELGDSAMYLCASSYRPGTGAYEQYFGPGTRLTVT.

This clonotype was seen a handful of times. The CDR3 coding sequence is TGTGCCACCAGCCGCAGGGAACAAGAGACCCAGTACTTC. Translating gives CATSRREQETQYF. The rearrangement links TRBV15 to TRBJ2-5; D may be TRBD1 (5 bases). The CDR3 consists of 13 residues. The germline V gene has CDR1 LNHNV and CDR2 YYDKDF (reference sequence). V dropped 5 bases and J dropped 2 bases, with 9 bases sitting between them.

This clonotype has ten or more counts. V and J are TRBV5-1 and TRBJ2-3; D unclear. The CDR3 extends over 16 amino acids. Trimming removed 7 bases from V and 0 bases from J, with 18 bases in between. CDR1 SGHRS and CDR2 YFSETQ come from the germline V gene. The CDR3 loop is CASSHGGVSSTDTQYF. The CDR3 DNA sequence: TGCGCCAGCTCCCACGGCGGCGTCTCTAGCACAGATACGCAGTATTTT.

This clonotype was found many times. The gene calls are TRBV5-1 and TRBJ2-3; 8 bases line up with TRBD2. Trimming cost V 4 bases and J 3 bases; bases outside gene matches: 4. CDR1 is SGHRS and CDR2 is YFSETQ in the germline V gene. This CDR3 is 14 amino acids long. The CDR3 DNA sequence: TGCGCCAGCAGCCGGGAGGGAACTACAGATACGCAGTATTTT. Its translation is CASSREGTTDTQYF.

The genes are TRBV10-3 and TRBJ2-1; D unresolved. This CDR3 has 11 residues. V lost 4 bases and J lost 6, with 4 bases in between. CDR1 and CDR2 from the germline V gene are ENHRY and SYGVKD. The CDR3: CAISVSNEQFF. As DNA, the CDR3 is TGTGCCATCAGTGTTAGCAATGAGCAGTTCTTC.

This clonotype was recorded many times. The rearrangement links TRBV9 to TRBJ1-2; 8 positions match TRBD1. Germline CDR1 is SGDLS and CDR2 is YYNGEE. This CDR3 is 15 amino acids long. Trimming took 4 bases from V and 7 from J; bases not matched to a gene: 12. The CDR3 nucleotides read TGTGCCAGCAGCACCAGACAGGGGCCCAACGGTGGCTACACCTTC. Protein: CASSTRQGPNGGYTF. Filled out from reference TRBV9 and TRBJ1-2, the complete variable domain reads DSGVTQTPKHLITATGQRVTLRCSPRSGDLSVYWYQQSLDQGLQFLIQYYNGEERAKGNILERFSAQQFPDLHSELNLSSLELGDSALYFCASSTRQGPNGGYTFGSGTRLTVV.

The chain couples TRBV10-3 to TRBJ1-4, with unresolved D. The CDR3 sequence is 15 residues long. Deletions cut 6 bases from V and 0 bases from J, with 11 bases between. From germline, CDR1 is ENHRY and CDR2 SYGVKD. CDR3 amino acids: CAISPYAATNEKLFF. The CDR3 coding sequence is TGTGCCATCAGCCCCTACGCCGCAACTAATGAAAAACTGTTTTTT.

This clonotype was counted many times. The chain is built from TRBV2 and TRBJ1-4; TRBD1 aligns across 9 bases. Looked up from germline, CDR1 is SNHLY and CDR2 is FYNNEI. CDR3 length: 18 residues. Losses at the gene ends were 0 bases for V and 0 bases for J; bases not matched to a gene: 5. CDR3 nucleotide sequence: TGTGCCAGCAGTGAAGCCGGGACAGGGAGTGCAACTAATGAAAAACTGTTTTTT. Its protein product is CASSEAGTGSATNEKLFF.

In this sample, this clonotype turned up a few times. The chain has TRBV4-1 and TRBJ1-6, with D possibly being TRBD1 (6 bases). The CDR3 spans 21 residues. Per germline, CDR1 MGHRA and CDR2 YSYEKL. The V end lost 1 base, the J end lost 3 bases, and 25 bases lay between the germline ends. The CDR3 region is CASSQVERPLAGALYNSPLHF. In DNA, the CDR3 is TGCGCCAGCAGCCAAGTTGAGCGCCCCCTGGCAGGGGCCCTCTATAATTCACCCCTCCACTTT.

Note on this clonotype: A much larger clone is a single base away; this may be a read error. Since the CDR3 does not end with the conserved phenylalanine or tryptophan, this likely comes from a read error. The chain combines TRBV6-5 with TRBJ1-1; 8 nucleotides align to TRBD1. CDR3 length: 15 residues. CDR1 MNHEY and CDR2 SVGAGI come from the germline V gene. V was clipped by 2 bases and J by 7 bases; unmatched bases: 9. In nucleotides, the CDR3 is TGTGCCAGCAGTTACACCGGACAGGGAAGGGATGAAGCTTTCGTT. It is translated as CASSYTGQGRDEAFV.

In its sample, this clonotype was seen many times. This chain connects TRBV12-3 or TRBV12-4 to TRBJ1-5, with D unclear. The CDR3 runs 12 residues. V was pared by 2 bases and J by 5 bases, with 4 bases between. The CDR3: CASSLRDQPQHF. The CDR3 nucleotides read TGTGCCAGCAGTTTAAGGGATCAGCCCCAGCATTTT.

The genes are TRBV11-2 and TRBJ2-7, with D tentatively TRBD2 (7 bases). Germline-derived CDR1 and CDR2 are SGHAT and FQNNGV. The CDR3 is 16 residues long. Trimming shortened V by 5 bases and J by 0 bases, and 17 bases separated the two germline ends. The CDR3 protein is CASSPRGGVLSYEQYF. The CDR3 DNA reads TGTGCCAGCAGCCCTAGGGGGGGGGTCCTCTCCTACGAGCAGTACTTC.

The chain is built from TRBV19 and TRBJ2-1, with a tentative D call TRBD2 (5 bases). Germline V gives CDR1 LNHDA, CDR2 SQIVND (reference sequence). V was shortened by 7 bases and J by 0 bases, with 10 bases between the two germline ends. CDR3 length: 14 amino acids. CDR3 region: CASIERSSYNEQFF. CDR3 in DNA: TGTGCCAGTATCGAGCGGAGCTCCTACAATGAGCAGTTCTTC. The entire variable domain, with the rest obtained from reference TRBV19 and TRBJ2-1, is as follows: DGGITQSPKYLFRKEGQNVTLSCEQNLNHDAMYWYRQDPGQGLRLIYYSQIVNDFQKGDIAEGYSVSREKKESFPLTVTSAQKNPTAFYLCASIERSSYNEQFFGPGTRLTVL.

The chain joins TRBV10-3 to TRBJ1-6; D uncertain. This CDR3 region has 14 residues. The V gene lost 6 bases and the J gene lost 5 bases, with 11 bases spanning the gap. The germline gives CDR1 ENHRY, CDR2 SYGVKD. CDR3 amino acids: CAISPGRDNSPLHF. The CDR3 bases are TGTGCCATCAGCCCCGGGAGAGATAATTCACCCCTCCACTTT.

This clonotype was seen repeatedly, ten times or more. The chain joins TRBV9 to TRBJ1-3; TRBD1 agrees at 7 bases. Germline CDR1 reads SGDLS; CDR2 reads YYNGEE. This CDR3 comprises 15 residues. V lost 2 bases and J lost 4; bases outside the gene matches: 6. This chain's CDR3 is CASSVFGTAGNTIYF. CDR3 coding DNA: TGTGCCAGCAGCGTTTTTGGGACAGCGGGAAACACCATATATTTT.